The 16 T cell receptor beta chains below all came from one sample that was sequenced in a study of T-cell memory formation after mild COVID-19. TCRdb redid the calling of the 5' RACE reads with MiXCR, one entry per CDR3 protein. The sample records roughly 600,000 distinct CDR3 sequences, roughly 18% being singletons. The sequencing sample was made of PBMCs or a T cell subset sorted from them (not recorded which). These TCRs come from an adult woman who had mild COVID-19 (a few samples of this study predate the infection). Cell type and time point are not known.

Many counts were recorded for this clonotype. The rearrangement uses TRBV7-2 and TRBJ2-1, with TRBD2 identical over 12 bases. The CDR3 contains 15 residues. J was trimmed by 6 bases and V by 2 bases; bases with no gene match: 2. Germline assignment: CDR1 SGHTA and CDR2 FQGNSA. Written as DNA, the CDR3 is TGTGCCAGCAGCTTATCACTAGCGGGAGGCAATGAGCAGTTCTTC. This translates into CASSLSLAGGNEQFF.

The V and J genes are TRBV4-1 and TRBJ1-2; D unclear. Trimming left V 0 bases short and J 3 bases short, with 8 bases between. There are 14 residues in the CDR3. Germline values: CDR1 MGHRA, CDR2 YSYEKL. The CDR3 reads CASSQDYRDYGYTF. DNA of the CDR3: TGCGCCAGCAGCCAAGATTACCGAGACTATGGCTACACCTTC.

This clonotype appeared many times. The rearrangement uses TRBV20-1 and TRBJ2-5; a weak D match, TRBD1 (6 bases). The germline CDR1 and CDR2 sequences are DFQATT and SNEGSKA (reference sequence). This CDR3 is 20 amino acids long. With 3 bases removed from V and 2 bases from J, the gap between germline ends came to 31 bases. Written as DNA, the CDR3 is TGCAGTGCTAGGGTTTGCACAGGGACATGGGTGAAGACCCGTCAAGAGACCCAGTACTTC. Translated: CSARVCTGTWVKTRQETQYF.

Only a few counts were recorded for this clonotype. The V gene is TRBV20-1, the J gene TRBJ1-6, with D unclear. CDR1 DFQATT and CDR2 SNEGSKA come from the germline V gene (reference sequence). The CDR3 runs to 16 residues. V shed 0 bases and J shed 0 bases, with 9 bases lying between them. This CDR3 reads CSARDRTSSYNSPLHF. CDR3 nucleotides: TGCAGTGCTAGAGATCGAACGAGCTCCTATAATTCACCCCTCCACTTT.

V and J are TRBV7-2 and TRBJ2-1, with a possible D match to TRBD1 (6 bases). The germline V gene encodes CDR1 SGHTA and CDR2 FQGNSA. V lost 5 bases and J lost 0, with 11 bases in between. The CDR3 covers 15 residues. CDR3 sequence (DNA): TGTGCCAGCAGCCCCTGGGACAACTCCTACAATGAGCAGTTCTTC. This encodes CASSPWDNSYNEQFF.

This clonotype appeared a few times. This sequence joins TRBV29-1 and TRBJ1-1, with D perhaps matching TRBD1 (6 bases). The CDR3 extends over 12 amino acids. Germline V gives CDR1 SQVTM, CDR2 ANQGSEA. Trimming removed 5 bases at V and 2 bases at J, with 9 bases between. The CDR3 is CSVRGPNTEAFF. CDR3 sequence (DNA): TGCAGCGTTCGGGGGCCCAACACTGAAGCTTTCTTT.

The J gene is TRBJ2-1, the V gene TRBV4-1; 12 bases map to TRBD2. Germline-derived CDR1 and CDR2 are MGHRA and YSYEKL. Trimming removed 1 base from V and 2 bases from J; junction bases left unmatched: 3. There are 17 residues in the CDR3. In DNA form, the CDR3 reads TGCGCCAGCAGCCAAGCCCGGACTAGCGGGACCTACAATGAGCAGTTCTTC. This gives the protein CASSQARTSGTYNEQFF.

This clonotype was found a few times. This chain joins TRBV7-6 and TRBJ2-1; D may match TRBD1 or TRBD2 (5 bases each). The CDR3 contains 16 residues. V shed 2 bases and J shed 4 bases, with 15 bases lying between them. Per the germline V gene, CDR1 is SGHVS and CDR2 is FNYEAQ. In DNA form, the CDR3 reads TGTGCCAGCAGCTTAACGGGTGGGACGGCGTACAATGAGCAGTTCTTC. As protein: CASSLTGGTAYNEQFF.

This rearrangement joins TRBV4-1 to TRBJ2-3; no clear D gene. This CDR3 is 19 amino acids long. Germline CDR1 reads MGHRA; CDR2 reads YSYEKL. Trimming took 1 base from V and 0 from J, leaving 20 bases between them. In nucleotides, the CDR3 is TGCGCCAGCAGCCAAGCTCCCCTGATTACTGGAGCTAGCACAGATACGCAGTATTTT. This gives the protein CASSQAPLITGASTDTQYF.

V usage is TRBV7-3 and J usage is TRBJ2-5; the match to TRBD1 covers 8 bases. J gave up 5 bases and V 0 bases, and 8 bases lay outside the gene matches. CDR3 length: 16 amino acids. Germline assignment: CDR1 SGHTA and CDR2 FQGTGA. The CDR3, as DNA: TGTGCCAGCAGCTTAACGCGAAGGACAGGGAGGGAGACCCAGTACTTC. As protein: CASSLTRRTGRETQYF.

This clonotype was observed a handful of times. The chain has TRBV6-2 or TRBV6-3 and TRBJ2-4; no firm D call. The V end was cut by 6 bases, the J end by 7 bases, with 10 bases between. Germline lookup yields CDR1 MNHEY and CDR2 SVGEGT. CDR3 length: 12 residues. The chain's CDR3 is CASRTVRNIQYF. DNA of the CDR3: TGTGCCAGCAGAACCGTTCGGAACATTCAGTACTTC.

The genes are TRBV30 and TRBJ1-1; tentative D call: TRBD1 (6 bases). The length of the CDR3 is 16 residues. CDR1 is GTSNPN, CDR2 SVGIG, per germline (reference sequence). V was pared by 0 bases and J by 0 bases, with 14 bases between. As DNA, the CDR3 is TGTGCCTGGAGTGTTAACCCTGAGGGGGTGAACACTGAAGCTTTCTTT. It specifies CAWSVNPEGVNTEAFF.

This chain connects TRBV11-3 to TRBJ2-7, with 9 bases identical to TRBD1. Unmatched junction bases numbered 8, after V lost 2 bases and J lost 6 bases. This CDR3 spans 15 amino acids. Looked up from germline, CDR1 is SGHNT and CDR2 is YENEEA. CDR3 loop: CASSLRPGTGSEQYF. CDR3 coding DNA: TGTGCCAGCAGCTTACGGCCCGGGACAGGGAGCGAGCAGTACTTC.

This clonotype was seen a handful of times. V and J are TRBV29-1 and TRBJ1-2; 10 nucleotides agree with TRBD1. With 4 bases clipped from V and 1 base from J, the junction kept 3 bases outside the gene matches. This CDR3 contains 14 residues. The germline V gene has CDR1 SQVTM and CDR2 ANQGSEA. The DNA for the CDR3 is TGCAGCGTTGGGGGACAGGGGAGTAACTATGGCTACACCTTC. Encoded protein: CSVGGQGSNYGYTF.

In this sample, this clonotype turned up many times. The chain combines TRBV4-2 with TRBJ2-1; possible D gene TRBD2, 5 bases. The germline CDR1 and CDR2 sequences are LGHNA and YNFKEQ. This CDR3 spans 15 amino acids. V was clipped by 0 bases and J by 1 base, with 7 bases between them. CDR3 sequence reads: CASSQDPGSYNEQFF. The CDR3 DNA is TGTGCCAGCAGCCAAGACCCGGGATCCTACAATGAGCAGTTCTTC.

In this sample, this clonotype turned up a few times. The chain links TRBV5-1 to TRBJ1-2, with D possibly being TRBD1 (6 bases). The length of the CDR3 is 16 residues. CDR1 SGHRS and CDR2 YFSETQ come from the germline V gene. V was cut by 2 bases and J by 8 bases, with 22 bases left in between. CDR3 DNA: TGCGCCAGCAGCTTTGAGATTAATAAGGGGGTCCGAGGCTACACCTTC. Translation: CASSFEINKGVRGYTF. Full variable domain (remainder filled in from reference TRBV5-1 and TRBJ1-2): KAGVTQTPRYLIKTRGQQVTLSCSPISGHRSVSWYQQTPGQGLQFLFEYFSETQRNKGNFPGRFSGRQFSNSRSEMNVSTLELGDSALYLCASSFEINKGVRGYTFGSGTRLTVV.